A selection of T cell receptor beta chains follows, all from one sample in a study of vaccination and CD4 T cells after COVID-19. Using its own MiXCR run on the PCR reads, TCRdb lists one record per CDR3 protein. The sample contains about 29,000 distinct CDR3 sequences, around 49% of which appear only once. The source was CD4+ T cells from blood, collected about 7 months after SARS-CoV-2 vaccination. The receptors stem from a human donor who had recovered from COVID-19. Each CDR3 is given with its conserved first and last residue. The D gene is left open where the match is weak. Size values are once, few and many counts, or a class for expanded clones, and some rows have none.

j_call | v_call | d_call | clone_size | cdr3_aa | cdr3_nt
TRBJ2-3 | TRBV19 | . | . | CASSSMGERGDTQYF | TGTGCCAGTAGCTCCATGGGCGAACGAGGGGATACGCAGTATTTT
TRBJ1-3 | TRBV28 | . | . | CASSSRQRGGNTIYF | TGTGCCAGCAGCTCTCGACAGCGAGGAGGAAACACCATATATTTT
TRBJ2-7 | TRBV28 | . | . | CASIPQSSYEQYF | TGTGCCAGCATCCCCCAGAGCTCCTACGAGCAGTACTTC
TRBJ2-3 | TRBV20-1 | TRBD2 | . | CSAPTISLAGGGADTQYF | TGCAGTGCTCCAACCATATCACTGGCGGGAGGTGGGGCAGATACGCAGTATTTT
TRBJ2-7 | TRBV19 | TRBD2 | . | CASSTSGAGVFEQYF | TGTGCCAGTAGTACCTCTGGGGCGGGAGTCTTCGAGCAGTACTTC
TRBJ1-2 | TRBV27 | . | few | CASRKQGGNGYTF | TGTGCCAGCAGAAAACAGGGTGGAAATGGCTACACCTTC
TRBJ2-7 | TRBV7-6 | . | . | CASSYLGGPSYEQYF | TGTGCCAGCAGCTACTTGGGGGGACCCTCCTACGAGCAGTACTTC
TRBJ2-3 | TRBV29-1 | TRBD2 | few | CSTRTSGSDTQYF | TGCAGCACTCGGACTAGCGGGAGTGATACGCAGTATTTT
TRBJ2-7 | TRBV20-1 | TRBD1 | few | CSVPGQGMREQYF | TGCAGTGTACCGGGACAGGGAATGAGAGAGCAGTACTTC
TRBJ1-1 | TRBV20-1 | . | . | CSAREDGNTEAFF | TGCAGTGCTAGAGAGGACGGAAACACTGAAGCTTTCTTT
TRBJ1-1 | TRBV2 | . | . | CASRVTENTEAFF | TGTGCCAGCAGGGTGACAGAGAACACTGAAGCTTTCTTT
TRBJ2-1 | TRBV27 | . | . | CASMLGNEQFF | TGTGCCAGCATGTTGGGTAATGAGCAGTTCTTC
TRBJ2-5 | TRBV20-1 | . | few | CSARDYETQYF | TGCAGTGCTAGAGATTACGAGACCCAGTACTTC
TRBJ1-5 | TRBV28 | . | . | CATGTANSNQPQHF | TGTGCCACCGGGACCGCTAATAGCAATCAGCCCCAGCATTTT
TRBJ2-5 | TRBV12-3/TRBV12-4 | TRBD2 | . | CASSLTSLGLAGGETQYF | TGTGCCAGCAGTTTAACGTCATTGGGACTAGCGGGAGGGGAGACCCAGTACTTC
TRBJ2-3 | TRBV7-2 | . | few | CASSLTSTSTDTQYF | TGTGCCAGCAGCTTAACGAGTACTAGCACAGATACGCAGTATTTT
TRBJ2-7 | TRBV6-1 | TRBD2 | . | CASRGLAGNEQYF | TGTGCCAGCAGGGGACTAGCGGGAAACGAGCAGTACTTC
TRBJ2-3 | TRBV20-1 | TRBD2 | . | CSAGVGAGGLADTQYF | TGCAGTGCTGGAGTCGGTGCGGGAGGGCTGGCAGATACGCAGTATTTT
TRBJ2-7 | TRBV29-1 | . | . | CSAQWAYEQYF | TGCAGCGCCCAGTGGGCCTACGAGCAGTACTTC
TRBJ2-2 | TRBV20-1 | TRBD2 | . | CSAMTSGRGGGELFF | TGCAGTGCCATGACTAGCGGGAGGGGAGGCGGGGAGCTGTTTTTT
TRBJ1-1 | TRBV28 | . | few | CASSLRQGGAEAFF | TGTGCCAGCAGTCTCAGGCAGGGTGGAGCTGAAGCTTTCTTT
TRBJ1-5 | TRBV23-1 | TRBD1 | . | CASATGTGDNQPQHF | TGCGCCAGCGCCACCGGGACAGGGGACAATCAGCCCCAGCATTTT
TRBJ1-3 | TRBV7-9 | . | . | CASSLVLVVSGNTIYF | TGTGCCAGCAGCTTAGTATTGGTAGTCTCTGGAAACACCATATATTTT
TRBJ2-5 | TRBV20-1 | TRBD1 | . | CSARSPGQGVETQYF | TGCAGTGCTAGATCCCCGGGACAGGGTGTAGAGACCCAGTACTTC
TRBJ1-1 | TRBV7-6 | . | . | CASSPGRGGTEAFF | TGTGCCAGCAGCCCCGGGCGGGGTGGCACTGAAGCTTTCTTT
TRBJ1-2 | TRBV6-5 | TRBD1 | . | CASSYRVTTGGNYGYTF | TGTGCCAGCAGTTATAGGGTAACGACAGGGGGGAACTATGGCTACACCTTC
TRBJ1-5 | TRBV7-2 | TRBD1 | . | CASSLVGTGLGQPQHF | TGTGCCAGCAGCTTAGTCGGGACAGGGTTGGGTCAGCCCCAGCATTTT
TRBJ1-6 | TRBV20-1 | . | few | CSVESSYNSPLHF | TGCAGTGTAGAAAGCTCCTATAATTCACCCCTCCACTTT
TRBJ1-2 | TRBV18 | . | once | CASSPSRGNYGYTF | TGTGCCAGCTCACCCTCACGGGGGAACTATGGCTACACCTTC
TRBJ2-1 | TRBV28 | . | . | CASSSGGLDPHLNEQFF | TGTGCCAGCAGTTCCGGGGGACTCGACCCACACCTCAATGAGCAGTTCTTC
TRBJ2-1 | TRBV4-2 | . | . | CASSQVFGGEQFF | TGTGCCAGCAGCCAAGTATTTGGCGGTGAGCAGTTCTTC
TRBJ2-3 | TRBV7-9 | . | . | CASSLTGFTDTQYF | TGTGCCAGCAGCTTAACGGGGTTCACAGATACGCAGTATTTT
TRBJ2-7 | TRBV21-1 | . | few | CASSTLRDSHCLVQYF | TGTGCCAGCAGCACACTCCGGGACAGCCACTGCCTTGTGCAGTACTTC
TRBJ2-2 | TRBV4-3 | . | . | CASSQDRSPGELFF | TGCGCCAGCAGCCAAGATCGTAGCCCCGGGGAGCTGTTTTTT
TRBJ1-5 | TRBV7-9 | . | few | CASSLEGFGNQPQHF | TGTGCCAGCAGCTTAGAGGGTTTCGGCAATCAGCCCCAGCATTTT
TRBJ2-1 | TRBV15 | . | few | CATSSPGLRVNEQFF | TGTGCCACCAGCTCACCGGGACTTCGGGTCAATGAGCAGTTCTTC